The clone carrying this T cell receptor beta chain was seen a handful of times. What it binds is not known. The sample originates from a study of cytomegalovirus exposure and HLA in healthy donors. Findings and caveats of the study: Trimming of TCR beta V- and J-genes showed a link, identified in a later analysis, to a missense DCLRE1C variant. TCR beta chains numbering 150 to 200 were designated cytomegalovirus-associated. Several of the most significant clusters appeared linked to common viral pathogens, based on a later analysis.

V was clipped by 7 bases and J by 0 bases, with 10 bases between them. This CDR3 region has 14 residues. Germline assignment: CDR1 LNHDA and CDR2 SQIVND (reference sequence). The PCR made use of 60 Vbeta and 13 Jbeta primers. Only in-frame clones appear in the TCRdb table, and some are missing; sequencing was by immunoSEQ multiplex PCR. The sample holds over 90,000 clones, approximately 79% seen once. Unrecorded immune exposure was likely among donors, who were nominally healthy when sampled. The gene calls are TRBV19 and TRBJ1-3; unclear D gene. The sequence derives from a man in his forties or fifties in good health and CMV-seropositive. Sequencing was done on a sample of PBMCs. For the CDR3, the DNA is TGTGCCAGTAATGAAGCCCTCTCTGGAAACACCATATATTTT. This sequence encodes CASNEALSGNTIYF.